This T cell receptor (beta chain) was captured by sequencing in a study of blood T cells in healthy people across ages. Findings and caveats of the study: The fall in TCR beta diversity per million T cells was roughly linear with age.

With respect to this clonotype: What it binds is not known.

About 10 milliliters of peripheral blood were drawn from each donor into EDTA-treated tubes. A second PCR, run for 7 to 11 cycles, used a sample-barcoded 5' primer plus a J-beta primer mix. A single record per CDR3 protein comes from TCRdb applying MiXCR to the 5' RACE reads. The sample yields 890,000 or so distinct CDR3 sequences, approximately 65% seen once. This receptor was obtained from a man younger than 45 in good health. The sequenced sample was blood.

This CDR3 is CASSARTSPTGELFF. In DNA, the CDR3 is TGCGCCAGCAGCGCACGGACTAGCCCGACCGGGGAGCTGTTTTTT. V usage is TRBV5-1 and J usage is TRBJ2-2, with 8 bases that match TRBD2. Germline assignment: CDR1 SGHRS and CDR2 YFSETQ. The CDR3 loop spans 15 amino acids. The ends lost 4 bases at V and 5 bases at J; junction bases unmatched: 7.